The following is a TCR beta chain sequence with its context. Its antigen is not known. Patients were ruled out by autoimmune disease history or systemic immunosuppression. At baseline, cycle 4 day 1, and cycle 7 day 1, blood was sampled. The repertoire was sequenced with immunoSEQ multiplex PCR; TCRdb's copy has only in-frame clones and lacks some. This table holds 20,000 to 25,000 clones, roughly 91% found once. The data were obtained in a study of OX40 agonist ivuxolimab in advanced cancers. Study in general: Subjects had a mean age of around 63 years, with a range of roughly 23 to 79; more than 75% were male. Study-level points and caveats: Both CD4+ and CD8+ T cell populations in blood had undergone clonal expansion by week 6 at 0.1 to 3.0 mg/kg.

Between the trimmed V and J ends, which lost 1 base and 5 bases, there was a span of 5 bases. The CDR3 totals 12 residues. Per germline, CDR1 WSHSY and CDR2 SAAADI. This clonotype was obtained from an adult with an advanced solid tumor such as melanoma, head and neck, liver or kidney cancer. The sequences come from CD4+ or CD8+ T cells sorted from blood, collected in a trial of the OX40 agonist ivuxolimab. J is TRBJ1-1 and V is TRBV10-2, with D unclear. CDR3 in DNA: TGCGCCAGCAGTGAGTGGGAAACTGAAGCTTTCTTT. Translated, it gives CASSEWETEAFF.